This is a list of T cell receptor beta chains from one sample in a study of T cells in localized non-small cell lung cancer. Data came from immunoSEQ multiplex PCR; TCRdb stores just in-frame clones and leaves some out. This table holds 30,000 or so clones, 70% to 90% found once. The sample consisted of peripheral blood, taken before any cancer treatment. The receptor set was obtained from a female donor over 55 with stage III squamous cell lung carcinoma. Each CDR3 is given with its conserved first and last residue. The D gene is left open where the match is weak. Part of the rows lack a size; the others show once, few, many or a class for expanded clones.

TRBD1	-	TRBV11-2	TRBJ2-1	TGTGCCAGCAGCTTAGGGACAGGGGGTTTAGAGCAGTTCTTC	CASSLGTGGLEQFF
TRBD2	-	TRBV2	TRBJ2-5	TGTGCCAGCCCCGCAGGGGCGGGACTAGCAGGCGAGACCCAGTACTTC	CASPAGAGLAGETQYF
-	-	TRBV4-1	TRBJ1-5	TGCGCCAGCAGCCAGGAGGAGTATAGCAATCAGCCCCAGCATTTT	CASSQEEYSNQPQHF
TRBD1	-	TRBV6-5	TRBJ2-2	TGTGCCAGCAGTTACTCGCGACAGGGGAGGGGGGAGCTGTTTTTT	CASSYSRQGRGELFF
TRBD2	-	TRBV2	TRBJ2-2	TGTGCCAGCAGCCCATTAGGACTAGCGGGAGAGGGCGGGGAGCTGTTTTTT	CASSPLGLAGEGGELFF
-	-	TRBV7-6	TRBJ1-2	TGTGCCAGCAGCACCAGGGATCTGGGGGGCTACACCTTC	CASSTRDLGGYTF
-	-	TRBV28	TRBJ2-1	TGTGCCAGCAGTCTACCTGGATGGATCAATGAGCAGTTCTTC	CASSLPGWINEQFF
-	-	TRBV4-3	TRBJ1-2	TGCGCCAGCAGCCTGGATCAGGGAGGTTACTATGGCTACACCTTC	CASSLDQGGYYGYTF
TRBD2	-	TRBV27	TRBJ2-1	TGTGCCAGCAGGGGGACTAGCGGCCTCATAACCTACAATGAGCAGTTCTTC	CASRGTSGLITYNEQFF
-	-	TRBV29-1	TRBJ2-7	TGCAGCGTTGGAGAGCCGGGACGCGCTTACGAGCAGTACTTC	CSVGEPGRAYEQYF
TRBD1	-	TRBV27	TRBJ2-5	TGTGCCAGCAGTGAGACAGGGGGCTTAGAGACCCAGTACTTC	CASSETGGLETQYF
-	-	TRBV19	TRBJ1-1	TGTGCCAGTAGTATATCAGGGGCGAGGGGCACTGAAGCTTTCTTT	CASSISGARGTEAFF
-	once	TRBV7-9	TRBJ2-1	TGTGCCAGCAGCTTAGGCCCGGGTCAGAACAATGAGCAGTTCTTC	CASSLGPGQNNEQFF
TRBD1	-	TRBV6-6	TRBJ1-4	TGTGCCAGCAGTCCAGGGGGCGTCGGGACTAATGAAAAACTGTTTTTT	CASSPGGVGTNEKLFF
-	-	TRBV5-1	TRBJ2-7	TGCGCCAGCAGCTTGGATTCACCCAGCTCCTACGAGCAGTACTTC	CASSLDSPSSYEQYF
-	-	TRBV11-2	TRBJ2-2	TGTGCCAGCAGCTCTGGGAGGGGGAAGGACACCGGGGAGCTGTTTTTT	CASSSGRGKDTGELFF
-	-	TRBV27	TRBJ1-5	TGTGCCAGCAGTTTATCACTAAATCAGCCCCAGCATTTT	CASSLSLNQPQHF
-	-	TRBV6-6	TRBJ2-7	TGTGCCAGCAGTGACTATACAAACCTTCCCTACGAGCAGTACTTC	CASSDYTNLPYEQYF
-	-	TRBV7-9	TRBJ2-7	TGTGCCAGCAGCACCTATGGGCAACCCCTGTCCTACGAGCAGTACTTC	CASSTYGQPLSYEQYF
-	-	TRBV4-3	TRBJ1-3	TGCGCCAGCAGCCAAGATTCGGGACGGCCCCGCGGCTTCTCTGGAAACACCATATATTTT	CASSQDSGRPRGFSGNTIYF